This T cell receptor beta chain was retrieved from a study of T cell changes during pregnancy in multiple sclerosis. Only in-frame clones appear in the TCRdb table, and some are missing; sequencing was by immunoSEQ multiplex PCR. This repertoire shows roughly 93,000 clones, 90% to 95% found once; its top ten account for about 2.5%. This clone was counted once. Germline trimming cut 5 bases from V and 10 bases from J; bases unmatched to any gene: 13. CDR1 and CDR2 from the germline V gene are SGHAT and FQDESV (reference sequence). The CDR3 runs 15 residues. This sample comprised peripheral blood, obtained after pregnancy. The chain employs TRBV11-1 and TRBJ2-1, with TRBD2 matching over 8 bases. This sequence was found in a female donor in good health, enrolled as a control in a pregnancy study. This CDR3 is CASSLRRREAWEQFF. CDR3 DNA: TGTGCCAGCAGCCTACGGAGGCGGGAGGCTTGGGAGCAGTTCTTC.